Listed here are 29 T cell receptor beta chains from one sample, sequenced in a study of T cell responses to AZD1222 COVID-19 vaccine. Clones were read by immunoSEQ multiplex PCR, and TCRdb kept only the in-frame ones, dropping some. The sample yields 150,000 to 200,000 clones, 94% seen once. Specimen: peripheral blood, collected on day 0 of AZD1222 vaccination. The receptors derive from an adult in good health.

This clone was found a few times. The genes are TRBV25-1 and TRBJ2-7, with TRBD1 matching over 7 bases. CDR1 MGHDK and CDR2 SYGVNS come from the germline V gene. The CDR3 contains 13 residues. With 6 bases clipped from V and 5 bases from J, the junction kept 7 bases outside the gene matches. Here the CDR3 reads CASRATGANEQYF. For the CDR3, the DNA is TGTGCCAGCAGGGCTACAGGGGCGAACGAGCAGTACTTC.

V and J are TRBV5-4 and TRBJ2-2; TRBD2 is a possible D gene (5 bases). The V gene's germline CDR1 is SGHNT and CDR2 YYREEE (reference sequence). V lost 0 bases, J lost 13 bases, and 19 bases lay in between. The CDR3 is made up of 15 amino acids. CDR3 loop: CASSLVGGGRPGLFF. The DNA of the CDR3 is TGTGCCAGCAGCTTGGTGGGTGGAGGCCGGCCGGGGCTGTTTTTT. Complete variable domain (other parts from reference TRBV5-4 and TRBJ2-2): ETGVTQSPTHLIKTRGQQVTLRCSSQSGHNTVSWYQQALGQGPQFIFQYYREEENGRGNFPPRFSGLQFPNYSSELNVNALELDDSALYLCASSLVGGGRPGLFFGEGSRLTVL.

The rearrangement links TRBV5-4 to TRBJ1-1; no clear D. Germline V gives CDR1 SGHNT, CDR2 YYREEE (reference sequence). The CDR3 spans 15 residues. Deletions cut 3 bases from V and 2 bases from J, with 14 bases between. This CDR3 reads CASSSLTRANTEAFF. The CDR3 DNA reads TGTGCCAGCAGCTCCCTAACGAGGGCAAACACTGAAGCTTTCTTT.

V usage is TRBV7-9 and J usage is TRBJ2-7; D is perhaps TRBD1 (6 bases). Trimming removed 5 bases at V and 2 bases at J, with 19 bases between. CDR1 SEHNR and CDR2 FQNEAQ come from the germline V gene (reference sequence). The CDR3 is 16 amino acids. CDR3 sequence (DNA): TGTGCCAGCAGCGCCGTCCCCACGGACAGAACCTACGAGCAGTACTTC. Residues: CASSAVPTDRTYEQYF.

The J gene is TRBJ1-4, the V gene TRBV12-5, with unresolved D. Looked up from germline, CDR1 is LGHNT and CDR2 is FRNRAP. The CDR3 is 13 amino acids. Trimming shortened V by 8 bases and J by 6 bases, and 13 bases separated the two germline ends. The CDR3 sequence is CASKWREDEKLFF. The CDR3 nucleotides are TGTGCTAGTAAATGGAGGGAGGATGAAAAACTGTTTTTT. The entire variable domain, with the rest obtained from reference TRBV12-5 and TRBJ1-4, is as follows: DARVTQTPRHKVTEMGQEVTMRCQPILGHNTVFWYRQTMMQGLELLAYFRNRAPLDDSGMPKDRFSAEMPDATLATLKIQPSEPRDSAVYFCASKWREDEKLFFGSGTQLSVL.

V usage is TRBV11-2 and J usage is TRBJ1-2; possible D gene TRBD1, 6 bases. CDR1 SGHAT and CDR2 FQNNGV come from the germline V gene. With 3 bases removed from V and 4 bases from J, the gap between germline ends came to 9 bases. This CDR3 is 13 amino acids long. The CDR3 DNA reads TGTGCCAGCAGCTTTAGGGGGGTCTATGGCTACACCTTC. As protein: CASSFRGVYGYTF.

The V and J genes are TRBV27 and TRBJ1-2; 7 bases map to TRBD1. V was pared by 5 bases and J by 8 bases, with 8 bases of the junction left unmatched. Germline CDR1 is MNHEY and CDR2 is SMNVEV (reference sequence). The CDR3 covers 13 residues. The CDR3 DNA reads TGTGCCAGCAGTCGACAGGGACTGGACGGCTACACCTTC. Protein: CASSRQGLDGYTF.

In its sample, this clone was seen a few times. The chain has TRBV5-4 and TRBJ2-3; 7 bases match TRBD1. The germline V gene encodes CDR1 SGHNT and CDR2 YYREEE (reference sequence). The CDR3 length is 15 residues. Unmatched junction bases numbered 9, after V lost 7 bases and J lost 1 base. CDR3 DNA: TGTGCCAGCCGGATCCGACAGGGTGGCACAGATACGCAGTATTTT. This codes for CASRIRQGGTDTQYF.

The chain links TRBV27 to TRBJ1-2; possible D gene TRBD1, 5 bases. Trimming took 8 bases from V and 4 from J, leaving 17 bases between them. Germline V lookup: CDR1 MNHEY, CDR2 SMNVEV (reference sequence). The CDR3 spans 14 residues. CDR3: CASRDLGGAYGYTF. CDR3 coding DNA: TGTGCCAGCCGCGATCTGGGGGGAGCCTATGGCTACACCTTC.

The rearrangement uses TRBV19 and TRBJ2-7; the D gene is possibly TRBD2 (5 bases). Trimming removed 4 bases from V and 7 bases from J, with 17 bases in between. Germline lookup yields CDR1 LNHDA and CDR2 SQIVND (reference sequence). The CDR3 spans 14 residues. The CDR3 DNA is TGTGCCAGTAGTACCGGGGTGACGGGTAGAGAGCAGTACTTC. Translated: CASSTGVTGREQYF.

The genes are TRBV6-5 and TRBJ2-1; 9 nucleotides line up with TRBD2. Unmatched junction bases numbered 8, after V lost 10 bases and J lost 7 bases. CDR1 and CDR2 (germline): MNHEY, SVGAGI. This CDR3 is 13 amino acids long. The chain's CDR3 is CATGGSGRNEQFF. The CDR3 DNA reads as TGTGCCACAGGCGGTAGCGGGAGAAATGAGCAGTTCTTC.

This chain links TRBV29-1 with TRBJ1-2; TRBD1 is a possible D gene (5 bases). The ends were cut back, 4 bases at V and 1 base at J, with 10 bases in the middle. Per germline, CDR1 SQVTM and CDR2 ANQGSEA. The CDR3 totals 13 residues. CDR3 sequence (DNA): TGCAGCGTTGTCAGGGCCAGTAACTATGGCTACACCTTC. The encoded protein is CSVVRASNYGYTF.

Of note for this clone: Other DNA sequences of this sample code for an identical CDR3. V is TRBV5-1 and J is TRBJ1-4; no reliable D call. The CDR3 is made up of 13 amino acids. Trimming took 2 bases from V and 5 from J, leaving 7 bases between them. Germline CDR1 reads SGHRS; CDR2 reads YFSETQ. The CDR3, as DNA: TGCGCCAGCAGCTTCGGTGGGAATGAAAAACTGTTTTTT. Its protein is CASSFGGNEKLFF.

The gene calls are TRBV6-5 and TRBJ1-4, with D perhaps TRBD1 (5 bases). Germline V gene data show CDR1 as MNHEY and CDR2 as SVGAGI. The CDR3 extends over 12 amino acids. V dropped 7 bases and J dropped 4 bases, with 7 bases sitting between them. The CDR3 loop is CASTGLNEKLFF. The CDR3 DNA sequence: TGTGCCAGCACGGGGCTTAATGAAAAACTGTTTTTT.

The chain recombines TRBV7-9 with TRBJ1-2; no clear D gene. V lost 5 bases, J lost 4 bases, and 5 bases lay in between. This CDR3 is built from 11 residues. CDR1 is SEHNR, CDR2 FQNEAQ, per germline (reference sequence). The CDR3 region has the DNA TGTGCCAGCAGCGTCATCTATGGCTACACCTTC. As protein: CASSVIYGYTF.

This chain connects TRBV6-1 to TRBJ2-5; D is possibly TRBD2 (5 bases). The V end lost 2 bases, the J end lost 7 bases, and 14 bases lay between the germline ends. Germline loops: CDR1 MNHNS, CDR2 SASEGT. CDR3 length equals 14 residues. DNA for the CDR3: TGTGCCAGCAGTGAATTGGGAGTTGGAGCGACCCAGTACTTC. Amino acids: CASSELGVGATQYF.

This sequence joins TRBV4-1 and TRBJ2-1; D unclear. Germline values: CDR1 MGHRA, CDR2 YSYEKL. This CDR3 region has 11 residues. The germline V and J ends were trimmed by 0 bases and 12 bases, with 6 bases remaining between them. CDR3 loop: CASSQDGTQFF. CDR3 DNA sequence: TGCGCCAGCAGCCAAGATGGAACGCAGTTCTTC.

The chain combines TRBV19 with TRBJ1-1; tentative D call: TRBD1 (6 bases). Germline CDR1 is LNHDA and CDR2 is SQIVND (reference sequence). Trimming removed 8 bases from V and 4 bases from J, with 14 bases in between. The CDR3 contains 13 residues. The CDR3 DNA reads as TGTGCCAGTTTGCACAGGGCTTCCACTGAAGCTTTCTTT. Protein product: CASLHRASTEAFF.

The CDR3 DNA follows: TGTGCCAGCAGCTCCCGGGGAAACTATGGCTACACCTTC. Its protein is CASSSRGNYGYTF. The genes are TRBV5-5 and TRBJ1-2, with D hard to call. There are 13 residues in the CDR3. The V gene lost 3 bases and the J gene lost 2 bases, with 8 bases spanning the gap. Germline V gives CDR1 SGHKS, CDR2 YYEKEE (reference sequence).

The chain recombines TRBV9 with TRBJ2-3, with 8 bases lining up with TRBD2. V dropped 3 bases and J dropped 6; count of bases not matched to a gene: 15. The CDR3 covers 17 residues. Germline V CDR1 and CDR2: SGDLS, YYNGEE. CDR3 region: CASSAGPSGSYSDTQYF. The CDR3, as DNA: TGTGCCAGCAGCGCGGGACCCAGCGGGAGCTATTCCGATACGCAGTATTTT.

The chain has TRBV19 and TRBJ1-4; 7 positions agree with TRBD1. CDR3 length: 14 amino acids. Germline lookup yields CDR1 LNHDA and CDR2 SQIVND (reference sequence). V lost 8 bases, J lost 7 bases, and 10 bases stayed unmatched. For the CDR3, the DNA is TGTGCCAGTTTCAACAGGGGCCCTGGTGAAAAACTGTTTTTT. Amino acids: CASFNRGPGEKLFF.

The chain couples TRBV5-1 to TRBJ1-1; D remains ambiguous. The CDR3 covers 14 residues. V was clipped by 0 bases and J by 0 bases, with 6 bases between them. Germline V lookup: CDR1 SGHRS, CDR2 YFSETQ. This CDR3 reads CASSLEWMNTEAFF. The CDR3, as DNA: TGCGCCAGCAGCTTGGAGTGGATGAACACTGAAGCTTTCTTT.

This clone has a single count. The V call is TRBV6-5, the J call TRBJ1-5; 7 bases agree with TRBD1. The CDR3 length is 14 residues. Trimming took 3 bases from V and 7 from J; bases not matched to a gene: 6. CDR1 and CDR2 from the germline V gene are MNHEY and SVGAGI. CDR3 region: CASSYDRARQPQHF. The CDR3 DNA reads TGTGCCAGCAGTTATGACAGGGCAAGACAGCCCCAGCATTTT.

V is TRBV28 and J is TRBJ1-3; D is undetermined. Germline CDR1 reads MDHEN; CDR2 reads SYDVKM. The V end was cut by 7 bases, the J end by 0 bases, with 13 bases between. There are 15 residues in the CDR3. CDR3 sequence (DNA): TGTGCCAGCATGGGTACCACCTTCTCTGGAAACACCATATATTTT. Protein sequence: CASMGTTFSGNTIYF.

The rearrangement links TRBV9 to TRBJ1-1, with TRBD1 as a possible D gene (5 bases). Germline lookup yields CDR1 SGDLS and CDR2 YYNGEE. The CDR3 spans 13 residues. The V end lost 4 bases, the J end lost 7 bases, and 14 bases lay between the germline ends. CDR3 sequence: CASSPHTGGEAFF. CDR3 sequence (DNA): TGTGCCAGCAGCCCCCATACAGGAGGTGAAGCTTTCTTT. Complete variable domain (other parts from reference TRBV9 and TRBJ1-1): DSGVTQTPKHLITATGQRVTLRCSPRSGDLSVYWYQQSLDQGLQFLIQYYNGEERAKGNILERFSAQQFPDLHSELNLSSLELGDSALYFCASSPHTGGEAFFGQGTRLTVV.

The chain links TRBV27 to TRBJ2-3; D is possibly TRBD2 (5 bases). Germline-derived CDR1 and CDR2 are MNHEY and SMNVEV (reference sequence). V was trimmed by 8 bases and J by 2 bases, leaving 20 bases between them. The CDR3 totals 16 residues. The CDR3 nucleotides are TGTGCCAGCGCCTCCGAGGGCCCCTCACACACAGATACGCAGTATTTT. Translated, it gives CASASEGPSHTDTQYF.

The chain employs TRBV6-5 and TRBJ1-1; D gene uncertain. Deletions cut 6 bases from V and 2 bases from J, with 13 bases between. The CDR3 spans 14 residues. Germline CDR1 reads MNHEY; CDR2 reads SVGAGI. The CDR3 is CASSHSSVNTEAFF. CDR3 in DNA: TGTGCCAGCAGCCATTCCTCGGTAAACACTGAAGCTTTCTTT.

V and J are TRBV5-1 and TRBJ2-2; perhaps TRBD1 as D (5 bases). From germline, CDR1 is SGHRS and CDR2 YFSETQ. V lost 0 bases and J 4 bases, leaving 16 bases between the germline ends. The CDR3 spans 17 residues. The CDR3 sequence is CASSLATPRQTTGELFF. CDR3 sequence (DNA): TGCGCCAGCAGCTTGGCCACTCCTAGACAGACCACCGGGGAGCTGTTTTTT.

The table lists this clone with a count of one. CDR3 protein: CASSPRGYNEQFF. CDR3 coding DNA: TGTGCCAGCAGTCCCCGCGGGTACAATGAGCAGTTCTTC. The genes are TRBV12-3 or TRBV12-4 and TRBJ2-1; possibly TRBD2 for D (5 bases). The V and J ends lost 5 bases and 4 bases respectively, with 9 bases between them. The CDR3 contains 13 residues.